What follows describes a single TCR beta chain. The record originates from a study of blood T cell repertoires in COVID-19. The overall study: Acute and convalescent COVID-19 specimens originated in the United States, Italy and Spain. PBMCs, B-cell-depleted T cells, or T cells were the source of the cDNA or gDNA that made up the material.

Authors' analysis steps: Quantification of nucleated cells was approximated via reference gene primer amplification. The repertoire was sequenced with immunoSEQ multiplex PCR; TCRdb's copy has only in-frame clones and lacks some. For V, J and clone size, that table is used; D and trimming come from the DNA. Of fewer than 200,000 clones in the sample, about 85% were seen once. The CDR3 consists of 11 residues. Between the trimmed V and J ends, which lost 7 bases and 4 bases, there was a span of 7 bases. The source material was peripheral blood. J is TRBJ1-1 and V is TRBV12-3 or TRBV12-4; D is possibly TRBD1 (6 bases). This TCR derives from a man between 60 and 75 years old who had recovered from COVID-19. The CDR3 region is CASKGVTEAFF. The CDR3 coding sequence is TGTGCCAGCAAGGGGGTCACTGAAGCTTTCTTT.